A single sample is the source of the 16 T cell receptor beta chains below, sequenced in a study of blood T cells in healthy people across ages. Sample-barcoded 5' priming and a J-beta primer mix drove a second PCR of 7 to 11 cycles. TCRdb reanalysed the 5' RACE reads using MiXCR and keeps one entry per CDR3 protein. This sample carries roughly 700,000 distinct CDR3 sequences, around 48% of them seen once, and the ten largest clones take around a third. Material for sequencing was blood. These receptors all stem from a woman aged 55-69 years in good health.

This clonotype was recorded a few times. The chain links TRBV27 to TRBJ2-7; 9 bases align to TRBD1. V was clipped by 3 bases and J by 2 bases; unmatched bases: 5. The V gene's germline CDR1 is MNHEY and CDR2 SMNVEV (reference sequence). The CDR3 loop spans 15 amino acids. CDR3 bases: TGTGCCAGCAGTTTCTCCGGGACAGGGACCTACGAGCAGTACTTC. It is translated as CASSFSGTGTYEQYF.

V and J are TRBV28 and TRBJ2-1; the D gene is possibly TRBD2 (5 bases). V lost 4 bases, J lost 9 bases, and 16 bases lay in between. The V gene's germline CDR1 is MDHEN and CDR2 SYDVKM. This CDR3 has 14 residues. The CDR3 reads CASSSRGIVSEQFF. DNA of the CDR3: TGTGCCAGCAGTTCCCGAGGGATAGTGTCTGAGCAGTTCTTC.

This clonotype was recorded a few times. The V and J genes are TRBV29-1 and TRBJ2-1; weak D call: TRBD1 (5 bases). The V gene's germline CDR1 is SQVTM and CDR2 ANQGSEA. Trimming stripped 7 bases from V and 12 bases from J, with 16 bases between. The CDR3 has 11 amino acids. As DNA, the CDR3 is TGCAGCGAGCGTAGGGGCCTTGGGCAGTTCTTC. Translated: CSERRGLGQFF.

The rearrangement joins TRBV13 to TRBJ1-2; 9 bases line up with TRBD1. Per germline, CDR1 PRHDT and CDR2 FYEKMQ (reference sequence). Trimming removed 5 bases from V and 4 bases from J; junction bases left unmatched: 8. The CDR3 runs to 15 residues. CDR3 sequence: CASSHSGTGLYGYTF. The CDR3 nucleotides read TGTGCCAGCAGCCACAGTGGGACAGGGCTCTATGGCTACACCTTC.

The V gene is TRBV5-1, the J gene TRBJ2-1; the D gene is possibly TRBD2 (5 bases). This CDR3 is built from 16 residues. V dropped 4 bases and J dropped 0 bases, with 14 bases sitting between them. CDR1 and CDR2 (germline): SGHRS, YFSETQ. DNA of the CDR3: TGCGCCAGCAGCGTTTTTAGCGAGAGCTCCTACAATGAGCAGTTCTTC. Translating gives CASSVFSESSYNEQFF. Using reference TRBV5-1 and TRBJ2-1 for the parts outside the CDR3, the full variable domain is KAGVTQTPRYLIKTRGQQVTLSCSPISGHRSVSWYQQTPGQGLQFLFEYFSETQRNKGNFPGRFSGRQFSNSRSEMNVSTLELGDSALYLCASSVFSESSYNEQFFGPGTRLTVL.

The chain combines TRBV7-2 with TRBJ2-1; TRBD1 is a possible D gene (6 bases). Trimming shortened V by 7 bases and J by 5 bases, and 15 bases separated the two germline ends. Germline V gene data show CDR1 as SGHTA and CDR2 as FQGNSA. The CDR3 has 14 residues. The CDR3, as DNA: TGTGCCAGCAACCCTTCGACAGGTGACAATGAGCAGTTCTTC. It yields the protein CASNPSTGDNEQFF.

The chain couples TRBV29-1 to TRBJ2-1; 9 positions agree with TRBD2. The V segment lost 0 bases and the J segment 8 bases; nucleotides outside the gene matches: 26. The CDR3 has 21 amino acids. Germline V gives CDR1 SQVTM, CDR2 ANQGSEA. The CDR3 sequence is CSVEDLTRWGGRAARNDEQFF. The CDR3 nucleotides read TGCAGCGTTGAAGATCTGACCCGTTGGGGCGGGAGGGCCGCTAGAAACGATGAGCAGTTCTTC.

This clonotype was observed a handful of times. In nucleotides, the CDR3 is TGCAGCGTTGAAGGGGGTAGAAGCGGGAACTCCTACAATGAGCAGTTCTTC. Protein product: CSVEGGRSGNSYNEQFF. The chain links TRBV29-1 to TRBJ2-1; TRBD2 matches 7 bases. V shed 1 base and J 0 bases; nucleotides not matched to a gene: 9. Germline CDR1 and CDR2: SQVTM and ANQGSEA. This CDR3 contains 17 residues.

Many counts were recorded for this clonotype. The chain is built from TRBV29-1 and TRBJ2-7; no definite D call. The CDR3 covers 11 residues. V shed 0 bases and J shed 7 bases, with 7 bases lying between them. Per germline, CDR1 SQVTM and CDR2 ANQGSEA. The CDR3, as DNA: TGCAGCGTTGAAGATGAGCAGGAGCAGTACTTC. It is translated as CSVEDEQEQYF.

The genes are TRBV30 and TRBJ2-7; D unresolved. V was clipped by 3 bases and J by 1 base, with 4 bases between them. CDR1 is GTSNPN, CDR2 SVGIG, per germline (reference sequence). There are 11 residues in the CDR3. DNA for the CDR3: TGTGCCTGGAGGTATTCCTACGAGCAGTACTTC. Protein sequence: CAWRYSYEQYF.

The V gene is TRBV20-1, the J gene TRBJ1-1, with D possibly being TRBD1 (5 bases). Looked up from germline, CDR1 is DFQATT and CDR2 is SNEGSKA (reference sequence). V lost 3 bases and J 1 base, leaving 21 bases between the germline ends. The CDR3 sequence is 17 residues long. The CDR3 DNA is TGCAGTGCTAGTCGGGGGGTTTTACCCCACTCGAACACTGAAGCTTTCTTT. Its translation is CSASRGVLPHSNTEAFF.

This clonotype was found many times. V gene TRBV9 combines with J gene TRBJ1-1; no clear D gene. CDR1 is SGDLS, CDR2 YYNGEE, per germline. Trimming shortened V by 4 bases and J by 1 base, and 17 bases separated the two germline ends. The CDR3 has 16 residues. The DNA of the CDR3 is TGTGCCAGCAGCCCCCAGCGGGCAGTTAGGAACACTGAAGCTTTCTTT. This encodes CASSPQRAVRNTEAFF.

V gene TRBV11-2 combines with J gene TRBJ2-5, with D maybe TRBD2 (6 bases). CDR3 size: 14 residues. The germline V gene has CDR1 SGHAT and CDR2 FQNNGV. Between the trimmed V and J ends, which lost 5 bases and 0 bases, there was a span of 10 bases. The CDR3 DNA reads TGTGCCAGCAGCGTAGGGACTCACCAAGAGACCCAGTACTTC. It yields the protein CASSVGTHQETQYF.

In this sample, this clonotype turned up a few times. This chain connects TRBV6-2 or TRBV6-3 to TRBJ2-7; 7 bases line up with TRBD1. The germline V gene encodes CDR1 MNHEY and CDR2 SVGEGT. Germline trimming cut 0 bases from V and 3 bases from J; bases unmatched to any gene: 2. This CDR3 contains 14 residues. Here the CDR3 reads CASSYSGQLYEQYF. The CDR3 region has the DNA TGTGCCAGCAGTTACTCGGGACAGCTCTACGAGCAGTACTTC.

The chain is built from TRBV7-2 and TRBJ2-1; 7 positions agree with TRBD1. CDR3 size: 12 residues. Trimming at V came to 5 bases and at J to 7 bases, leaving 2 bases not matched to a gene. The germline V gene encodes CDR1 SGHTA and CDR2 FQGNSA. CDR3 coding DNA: TGTGCCAGCAGCGAACAGGGGAATGAGCAGTTCTTC. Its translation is CASSEQGNEQFF.

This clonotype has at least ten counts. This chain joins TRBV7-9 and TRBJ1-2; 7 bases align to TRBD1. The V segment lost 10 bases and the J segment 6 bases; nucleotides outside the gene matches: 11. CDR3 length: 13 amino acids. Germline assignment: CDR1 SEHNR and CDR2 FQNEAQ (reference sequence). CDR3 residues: CATATGQSHGYTF. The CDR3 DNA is TGTGCCACCGCGACGGGACAGTCCCATGGCTACACCTTC.